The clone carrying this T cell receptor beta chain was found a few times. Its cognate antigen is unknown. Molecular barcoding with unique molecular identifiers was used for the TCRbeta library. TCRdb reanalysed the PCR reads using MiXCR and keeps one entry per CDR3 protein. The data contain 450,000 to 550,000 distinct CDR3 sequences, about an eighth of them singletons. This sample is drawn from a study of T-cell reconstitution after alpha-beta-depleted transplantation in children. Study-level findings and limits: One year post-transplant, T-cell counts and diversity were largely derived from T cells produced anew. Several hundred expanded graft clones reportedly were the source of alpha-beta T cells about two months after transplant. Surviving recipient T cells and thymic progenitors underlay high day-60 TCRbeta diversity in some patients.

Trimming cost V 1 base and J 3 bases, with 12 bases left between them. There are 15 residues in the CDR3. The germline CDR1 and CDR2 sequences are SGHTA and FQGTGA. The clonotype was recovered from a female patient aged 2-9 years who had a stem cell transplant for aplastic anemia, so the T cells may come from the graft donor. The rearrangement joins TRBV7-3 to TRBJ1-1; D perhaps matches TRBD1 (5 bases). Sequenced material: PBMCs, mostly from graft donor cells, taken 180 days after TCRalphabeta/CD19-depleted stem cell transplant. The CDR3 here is CASSLSRWGDTEAFF. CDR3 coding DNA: TGTGCCAGCAGCTTAAGTAGGTGGGGGGACACTGAAGCTTTCTTT.